This entry lists 27 T cell receptor beta chains sequenced from one sample in a study of regulatory T cells in long-lasting Graves disease. Time point here: newly diagnosed GD, antithyroid drugs for less than 3 months. With RNA extracted from PBMCs as input, the TCR library was made. To make TCR beta libraries, researchers used iRepertoire HTBI primers and Arm-PCR of CDR3 regions. Each CDR3 protein gets one entry after TCRdb re-called the multiplex PCR reads with MiXCR. The data show 500,000 or so distinct CDR3 sequences, 14% seen once. This sample also belongs to another study, concerning T cells in Graves' hyperthyroidism and ophthalmopathy.

The specimen comprised peripheral blood mononuclear cells (PBMCs), sampled at new diagnosis, from a patient treated with antithyroid drugs. The receptors derive from a woman in her forties or fifties with Graves disease.

This clonotype was observed many times. V gene TRBV20-1 combines with J gene TRBJ1-4, with 7 bases fitting TRBD1. Germline V gene lookup returns CDR1 DFQATT and CDR2 SNEGSKA (reference sequence). V shed 6 bases and J 8 bases; nucleotides not matched to a gene: 9. The CDR3 contains 13 residues. The CDR3 loop reads CSALKTGEEKLFF. CDR3 DNA: TGCAGTGCCCTCAAAACAGGGGAGGAAAAACTGTTTTTT.

Details on this clonotype: This may stem from a read error, because a much larger clone lies one nucleotide away. Lacking the conserved final phenylalanine or tryptophan, this CDR3 likely reflects a read error. V usage is TRBV5-5 and J usage is TRBJ2-5; D may be TRBD2 (5 bases). The germline V and J ends were trimmed by 5 bases and 1 base, with 12 bases remaining between them. Germline V gene data show CDR1 as SGHKS and CDR2 as YYEKEE (reference sequence). This CDR3 spans 14 amino acids. The CDR3 region has the DNA TGTGCCAGCAGTGAGGGCTACCTCCAAGAGACCCAGTACCTC. It translates to CASSEGYLQETQYL.

This clonotype has just one count. A read error is possible here, since a much larger clone lies one base away. The chain combines TRBV24-1 with TRBJ2-7; D not resolved. Trimming removed 5 bases at V and 7 bases at J, with 20 bases between. CDR1 KGHDR and CDR2 SFDVKD come from the germline V gene. This CDR3 comprises 15 residues. Here the CDR3 DNA reads TGTGCCACCAGTGGCGAGCCTCCTTCCTACAATGAGCAGTACTTC. This encodes CATSGEPPSYNEQYF.

This clonotype was observed many times. The V and J genes are TRBV2 and TRBJ1-2; possibly TRBD1 for D (6 bases). Trimming removed 5 bases at V and 8 bases at J, with 12 bases between. The CDR3 sequence is 12 residues long. CDR1 and CDR2 from the germline V gene are SNHLY and FYNNEI. CDR3 protein: CASSFRQDGYTF. In nucleotides, the CDR3 is TGTGCCAGCAGTTTCCGACAGGACGGCTACACCTTC.

This clonotype was counted at least ten times. The V and J genes are TRBV24-1 and TRBJ2-5; D gene unclear. Germline V gene sequence: CDR1 KGHDR, CDR2 SFDVKD. This CDR3 spans 15 amino acids. V shed 3 bases and J shed 0 bases, with 10 bases lying between them. For the CDR3, the DNA is TGTGCCACCAGTGATCCGGCCCCGTACCAAGAGACCCAGTACTTC. Amino acid sequence: CATSDPAPYQETQYF.

For this clonotype: The junction does not match germline at one end; this may be a read error. CDR3 protein: CAGRGSGANVLTF. CDR3 coding DNA: TGTGCCGGCAGGGGGTCTGGGGCCAACGTCCTGACTTTC. The V and J genes are TRBV2 and TRBJ2-6; 7 bases match TRBD1. The germline CDR1 and CDR2 sequences are SNHLY and FYNNEI. The CDR3 loop spans 13 amino acids.

This clonotype was picked up many times. The rearrangement joins TRBV12-3 or TRBV12-4 to TRBJ2-1; 12 bases match TRBD2. The CDR3 has 18 residues. The junction had 13 bases not matched to a gene; V was cut back by 9 bases and J by 1 base. The CDR3 DNA sequence: TGTGCCAGGAGGTCTCTAGCGGGAGGGCCTTTATCCTACAATGAGCAGTTCTTC. It codes for CARRSLAGGPLSYNEQFF.

This rearrangement joins TRBV20-1 to TRBJ2-3, with 11 positions matching TRBD1. Per germline, CDR1 DFQATT and CDR2 SNEGSKA (reference sequence). The junction had 7 bases not matched to a gene; V was cut back by 3 bases and J by 5 bases. The CDR3 spans 15 residues. The chain's CDR3 is CSASRTGGDGDTQYF. Written as DNA, the CDR3 is TGCAGTGCTAGTAGGACAGGGGGCGATGGAGATACGCAGTATTTT.

This chain uses TRBV7-9 with TRBJ1-5; D unclear. CDR3 size: 17 residues. In germline, CDR1 is SEHNR, CDR2 FQNEAQ (reference sequence). Trimming pared 1 base from V and 3 bases from J, leaving 16 bases between. CDR3 DNA sequence: TGTGCCAGCAGCTTAGGGGTTGATGGGAGAATCAATCAGCCCCAGCATTTT. It codes for CASSLGVDGRINQPQHF.

Concerning this clonotype: A far larger clone is a single base away, which makes a read error likely. CDR3 DNA: TGTGCCAGCAGTGAAGGGACTAGCGGGGGCTACGAGCAGTACTTC. Amino acids: CASSEGTSGGYEQYF. V and J are TRBV28 and TRBJ2-7; 14 bases are a match to TRBD2. This CDR3 is 15 amino acids long. Germline V CDR1 and CDR2: MDHEN, SYDVKM. Unmatched junction bases numbered 3, after V lost 5 bases and J lost 3 bases.

The table lists this clonotype with a few counts. The chain combines TRBV11-2 with TRBJ2-7, with TRBD2 matching 7 bases. Germline V gene sequence: CDR1 SGHAT, CDR2 FQNNGV. V lost 10 bases and J lost 3; bases outside the gene matches: 12. This CDR3 contains 14 residues. In nucleotides, the CDR3 is TGTGCCACCAACAAAGGGAGGGCAGTCTACGAGCAGTACTTC. It encodes CATNKGRAVYEQYF.

There are many counts of this clonotype. The chain is built from TRBV5-1 and TRBJ2-1; TRBD2 matches at 7 bases. Germline V gives CDR1 SGHRS, CDR2 YFSETQ. The V gene end was trimmed by 3 bases and the J gene end by 5 bases; junction bases not matched to a gene: 5. CDR3 length: 14 residues. Written as DNA, the CDR3 is TGCGCCAGCAGCTGGCGGGCGGGGGACAATGAGCAGTTCTTC. Translating gives CASSWRAGDNEQFF.

At least ten counts were recorded for this clonotype. The DNA for the CDR3 is TGTGCCAGCGGGCCCTTGACCTACAATGAGCAGTTCTTC. Its translation is CASGPLTYNEQFF. V is TRBV6-1 and J is TRBJ2-1; D not certain. Germline CDR1 and CDR2: MNHNS and SASEGT. This CDR3 comprises 13 residues. V lost 8 bases, J lost 2 bases, and 10 bases lay in between.

The chain recombines TRBV7-9 with TRBJ1-3; D might be TRBD1 (5 bases). V lost 3 bases to trimming and J lost 3 bases, with 9 bases between them. The length of the CDR3 is 14 residues. Germline values: CDR1 SEHNR, CDR2 FQNEAQ (reference sequence). Here the CDR3 reads CASSFGGFGNTIYF. The CDR3 DNA reads TGTGCCAGCAGCTTCGGGGGGTTTGGAAACACCATATATTTT.

In its sample, this clonotype was seen a few times. A much larger clonotype is one base distant, so this may be a read error. V and J are TRBV2 and TRBJ2-7, with D unresolved. The germline V gene encodes CDR1 SNHLY and CDR2 FYNNEI. This CDR3 is built from 13 residues. The CDR3 nucleotides are TGTGCCAGCGGTGAAAGGCAGGACTACGAGCAGTACTTC. It yields the protein CASGERQDYEQYF.

The table lists this clonotype with a few counts. A read error may account for a junction end that differs from germline. This sequence joins TRBV7-9 and TRBJ2-2; D possibly corresponds to TRBD1 (7 bases). CDR1 and CDR2 (germline): SEHNR, FQNEAQ (reference sequence). This CDR3 is built from 17 residues. CDR3 amino acids: CASTAYAGGLNTGELVF. The CDR3 nucleotides are TGTGCCAGCACCGCCTATGCAGGGGGGCTGAACACCGGGGAGCTGGTTTTT.

Ten or more counts support this clonotype. The CDR3 coding sequence is TGTGCCAGCATGAAGGTCTACGAGCAGTACTTC. It translates to CASMKVYEQYF. The rearrangement uses TRBV2 and TRBJ2-7; D is ambiguous. This CDR3 contains 11 residues. V lost 7 bases, J lost 3 bases, and 7 bases lay in between. From germline, CDR1 is SNHLY and CDR2 FYNNEI.

The chain couples TRBV4-1 to TRBJ2-3, with D perhaps matching TRBD1 (6 bases). Germline V lookup: CDR1 MGHRA, CDR2 YSYEKL. The CDR3 covers 18 residues. The V end lost 0 bases, the J end lost 2 bases, and 18 bases lay between the germline ends. In DNA form, the CDR3 reads TGCGCCAGCAGCCAAGATCGGGCGGCGGCAGGGGACACAGATACGCAGTATTTT. It encodes CASSQDRAAAGDTDTQYF.

The chain is built from TRBV29-1 and TRBJ2-7; 7 nucleotides align to TRBD1. Looked up from germline, CDR1 is SQVTM and CDR2 is ANQGSEA. The V gene end was trimmed by 5 bases and the J gene end by 1 base; junction bases not matched to a gene: 11. This CDR3 comprises 15 residues. CDR3 in amino acids: CSVKPGTAQSYEQYF. CDR3 in DNA: TGCAGCGTTAAACCCGGGACAGCGCAGTCCTACGAGCAGTACTTC.

The J gene is TRBJ2-5, the V gene TRBV3-1; TRBD2 agrees at 11 bases. J lost 4 bases, V lost 4 bases, and 5 bases had no gene match. This CDR3 is built from 15 residues. Germline V gives CDR1 LGHDT, CDR2 YNNKEL (reference sequence). This CDR3 reads CASSRSGLAGETQYF. The CDR3 DNA sequence: TGTGCCAGCAGCCGCTCCGGACTAGCGGGAGAGACCCAGTACTTC.

This clonotype was seen many times. J is TRBJ2-5 and V is TRBV5-4; 8 nucleotides agree with TRBD2. Germline V gene lookup returns CDR1 SGHNT and CDR2 YYREEE (reference sequence). The CDR3 runs 15 residues. The V segment lost 4 bases and the J segment 4 bases; nucleotides outside the gene matches: 9. CDR3: CASSINSGTRETQYF. CDR3 DNA: TGTGCCAGCAGCATCAACTCCGGGACTAGAGAGACCCAGTACTTC. The variable domain in full, completed from reference TRBV5-4 and TRBJ2-5, reads ETGVTQSPTHLIKTRGQQVTLRCSSQSGHNTVSWYQQALGQGPQFIFQYYREEENGRGNFPPRFSGLQFPNYSSELNVNALELDDSALYLCASSINSGTRETQYFGPGTRLLVL.

This clonotype was counted at least ten times. This chain joins TRBV28 and TRBJ1-5, with D perhaps TRBD1 (5 bases). Trimming shortened V by 2 bases and J by 0 bases, and 11 bases separated the two germline ends. There are 16 residues in the CDR3. Germline V gene lookup returns CDR1 MDHEN and CDR2 SYDVKM. The CDR3 here is CASSLGGIYSNQPQHF. For the CDR3, the DNA is TGTGCCAGCAGTTTAGGGGGAATTTATAGCAATCAGCCCCAGCATTTT.

This clonotype was detected a few times. V and J are TRBV19 and TRBJ1-2; D gene uncertain. The V gene's germline CDR1 is LNHDA and CDR2 SQIVND (reference sequence). The CDR3 totals 15 residues. Trimming removed 0 bases at V and 7 bases at J, with 15 bases between. The CDR3 reads CASSIEGRLARGYTF. The CDR3 coding sequence is TGTGCCAGTAGTATAGAGGGCAGACTTGCCCGTGGCTACACCTTC.

The chain uses TRBV4-1 and TRBJ2-7; D not certain. The CDR3 is made up of 16 amino acids. Germline assignment: CDR1 MGHRA and CDR2 YSYEKL. Trimming stripped 0 bases from V and 3 bases from J, with 15 bases between. The CDR3 DNA sequence: TGCGCCAGCAGCCAAGACCTATACGGACGGAACTACGAGCAGTACTTC. Its translation: CASSQDLYGRNYEQYF.

This clonotype showed up just a few times. This chain connects TRBV18 to TRBJ2-1; tentative D call: TRBD2 (5 bases). The germline gives CDR1 KGHSH, CDR2 LQKENI. This CDR3 has 13 residues. V dropped 0 bases and J dropped 7 bases, with 7 bases sitting between them. CDR3 protein: CASSPPGGNEQFF. CDR3 nucleotide sequence: TGTGCCAGCTCACCACCGGGCGGGAATGAGCAGTTCTTC.

The CDR3 sequence: CATSRAVRLNTEAFF. In DNA, the CDR3 is TGTGCCACCAGCAGAGCGGTTCGTTTGAACACTGAAGCTTTCTTT. This chain uses TRBV15 with TRBJ1-1; D unclear. Trimming removed 1 base from V and 0 bases from J, with 9 bases in between. The germline V gene has CDR1 LNHNV and CDR2 YYDKDF (reference sequence). The CDR3 length is 15 residues.

The chain recombines TRBV9 with TRBJ1-2; 11 nucleotides agree with TRBD1. Germline V gene data show CDR1 as SGDLS and CDR2 as YYNGEE. With 3 bases clipped from V and 4 bases from J, the junction kept 2 bases outside the gene matches. This CDR3 is built from 14 residues. CDR3 nucleotide sequence: TGTGCCAGCAGCGGGACAGGGGGCGCCTATGGCTACACCTTC. This encodes CASSGTGGAYGYTF.